The next 28 T cell receptor beta chains were all read from a single sample in a study of a mutant IDH1 vaccine in newly diagnosed glioma. The time point was: week 35, safety follow-up. A 20-mer mutant IDH1 peptide at 300 ug was injected subcutaneously with topical imiquimod. This table comes from immunoSEQ multiplex PCR, and its TCRdb copy is limited to in-frame clones, with some not included. The table records roughly 26,000 clones, 83% of them present only once. No antigen is known for these receptors. This material consisted of PBMCs, taken from a glioma patient whose treatment included an IDH1 peptide vaccine. The receptors derive from a young man with glioma.

The chain combines TRBV6-1 with TRBJ1-1; D gene uncertain. Germline V gene sequence: CDR1 MNHNS, CDR2 SASEGT. The V end lost 1 base, the J end lost 3 bases, and 6 bases lay between the germline ends. There are 13 residues in the CDR3. The DNA for the CDR3 is TGTGCCAGCAGTGAAGGACTCTACACTGAAGCTTTCTTT. This sequence encodes CASSEGLYTEAFF.

The J gene is TRBJ1-2, the V gene TRBV29-1; TRBD1 might be the D (6 bases). Germline CDR1 and CDR2: SQVTM and ANQGSEA. With 0 bases removed from V and 5 bases from J, the gap between germline ends came to 13 bases. This CDR3 is 14 amino acids long. CDR3 DNA sequence: TGCAGCGTTGAAGACGCCAGGACAGATTATGGCTACACCTTC. Its translation: CSVEDARTDYGYTF.

The rearrangement joins TRBV25-1 to TRBJ1-2, with TRBD1 as a possible D gene (5 bases). This CDR3 comprises 12 residues. CDR1 is MGHDK, CDR2 SYGVNS, per germline. Trimming pared 1 base from V and 7 bases from J, leaving 7 bases between. The CDR3, as DNA: TGTGCCAGCAGTGAATTTAGGGGTGGCTACACCTTC. It translates to CASSEFRGGYTF.

The J gene is TRBJ1-1, the V gene TRBV13, with D unresolved. The CDR3 has 11 amino acids. Trimming took 3 bases from V and 8 from J, leaving 7 bases between them. CDR1 PRHDT and CDR2 FYEKMQ come from the germline V gene (reference sequence). In DNA, the CDR3 is TGTGCCAGCAGCTTTGGCAGGGAAGCTTTCTTT. Translated: CASSFGREAFF.

This clone has a handful of counts. This chain links TRBV4-1 with TRBJ1-1; 9 nucleotides line up with TRBD1. Germline V CDR1 and CDR2: MGHRA, YSYEKL. Germline trimming cut 4 bases from V and 1 base from J; bases unmatched to any gene: 10. The CDR3 is 17 residues long. The CDR3 coding sequence is TGCGCCAGCAGCCTCATGACAGGGGGTAGGTCGAACACTGAAGCTTTCTTT. Translated: CASSLMTGGRSNTEAFF.

The V gene is TRBV29-1, the J gene TRBJ2-2, with 8 nucleotides matching TRBD2. CDR3 length: 16 residues. V lost 5 bases and J lost 4; bases outside the gene matches: 12. The germline gives CDR1 SQVTM, CDR2 ANQGSEA. CDR3 protein: CSVTLAGQGSTGELFF. The CDR3 DNA reads TGCAGCGTTACCTTAGCGGGGCAGGGGAGCACCGGGGAGCTGTTTTTT.

This chain links TRBV30 with TRBJ2-1; D unresolved. CDR3 length: 12 amino acids. Germline V CDR1 and CDR2: GTSNPN, SVGIG (reference sequence). Trimming shortened V by 5 bases and J by 12 bases, and 17 bases separated the two germline ends. In DNA, the CDR3 is TGTGCCTGGTCCCTAGTGGGGTGGGGGCAGTTCTTC. It specifies CAWSLVGWGQFF.

This clone occurred once. V and J are TRBV7-2 and TRBJ2-7, with D tentatively TRBD1 or TRBD2 (6 bases each). Trimming pared 0 bases from V and 6 bases from J, leaving 15 bases between. This CDR3 is built from 15 residues. Germline assignment: CDR1 SGHTA and CDR2 FQGNSA. CDR3: CASSLAGGEGSEQYF. The DNA for the CDR3 is TGTGCCAGCAGCTTAGCCGGGGGCGAAGGGTCCGAGCAGTACTTC.

This chain uses TRBV5-1 with TRBJ2-7; D is perhaps TRBD1 (6 bases). V was cut by 0 bases and J by 2 bases, with 12 bases left in between. Germline values: CDR1 SGHRS, CDR2 YFSETQ. The CDR3 contains 15 residues. The CDR3 DNA sequence: TGCGCCAGCAGCTTGGACAGGGTAGGGACCTACGAGCAGTACTTC. This gives the protein CASSLDRVGTYEQYF.

This clone was detected only a few times. The chain links TRBV30 to TRBJ2-7; no definite D call. V dropped 3 bases and J dropped 1 base, with 10 bases sitting between them. Germline lookup yields CDR1 GTSNPN and CDR2 SVGIG (reference sequence). The CDR3 extends over 13 amino acids. The CDR3 here is CAWSAGFSYEQYF. The CDR3 bases are TGTGCCTGGAGCGCAGGTTTTTCCTACGAGCAGTACTTC.

This clone was counted only a few times. V and J are TRBV5-5 and TRBJ1-1; perhaps TRBD1 as D (5 bases). Germline V gene lookup returns CDR1 SGHKS and CDR2 YYEKEE (reference sequence). The CDR3 consists of 14 residues. Trimming took off 4 bases at V and 1 base at J, with 11 bases between the two ends. CDR3 sequence (DNA): TGTGCCAGCAGCCTGGGGACCCGGAACACTGAAGCTTTCTTT. Amino acids: CASSLGTRNTEAFF.

The chain links TRBV27 to TRBJ2-7, with 12 bases matching TRBD2. Germline V CDR1 and CDR2: MNHEY, SMNVEV (reference sequence). This CDR3 has 14 amino acids. J was trimmed by 7 bases and V by 5 bases; bases with no gene match: 6. This CDR3 reads CASSPRTSGTEQYF. The CDR3 nucleotides read TGTGCCAGCAGTCCCCGGACTAGCGGGACGGAGCAGTACTTC.

Details on this clone: A junction end diverges from the germline sequence, so it may reflect a read error. The chain employs TRBV5-8 and TRBJ1-2, with D maybe TRBD1 (5 bases). The CDR3 consists of 13 residues. In germline, CDR1 is SGHTS, CDR2 YDEGEE. The CDR3 loop is CASPPGVGDLSSF. The CDR3 DNA sequence: TGTGCCAGCCCCCCGGGGGTCGGCGACTTAAGCTCCTTC.

The chain links TRBV2 to TRBJ1-5; no definite D call. Germline V lookup: CDR1 SNHLY, CDR2 FYNNEI. The CDR3 loop spans 15 amino acids. V lost 3 bases to trimming and J lost 0 bases, with 9 bases between them. The DNA of the CDR3 is TGTGCCAGCAGTGAGCAAGGCTATAGCAATCAGCCCCAGCATTTT. Translating gives CASSEQGYSNQPQHF. The full variable domain, its missing parts supplied by reference TRBV2 and TRBJ1-5, is EPEVTQTPSHQVTQMGQEVILRCVPISNHLYFYWYRQILGQKVEFLVSFYNNEISEKSEIFDDQFSVERPDGSNFTLKIRSTKLEDSAMYFCASSEQGYSNQPQHFGDGTRLSIL.

The genes are TRBV7-2 and TRBJ1-1, with D perhaps matching TRBD1 (6 bases). Germline V gene sequence: CDR1 SGHTA, CDR2 FQGNSA. The CDR3 spans 14 residues. Trimming took 6 bases from V and 3 from J, leaving 14 bases between them. DNA of the CDR3: TGTGCCAGCAGACCCCAGGGGACCGACACTGAAGCTTTCTTT. Amino acid sequence: CASRPQGTDTEAFF.

V gene TRBV7-2 combines with J gene TRBJ1-2; TRBD1 aligns across 7 bases. The CDR3 consists of 15 residues. Germline V gene data show CDR1 as SGHTA and CDR2 as FQGNSA. V shed 2 bases, J shed 4 bases, and the junction held 7 bases outside the gene matches. CDR3 in amino acids: CASSLQGESSYGYTF. The CDR3 bases are TGTGCCAGCAGCTTACAGGGGGAGTCCTCCTATGGCTACACCTTC. Using reference TRBV7-2 and TRBJ1-2 for the parts outside the CDR3, the full variable domain is GAGVSQSPSNKVTEKGKDVELRCDPISGHTALYWYRQSLGQGLEFLIYFQGNSAPDKSGLPSDRFSAERTGGSVSTLTIQRTQQEDSAVYLCASSLQGESSYGYTFGSGTRLTVV.

V and J are TRBV5-1 and TRBJ2-5; 13 nucleotides line up with TRBD2. V dropped 4 bases and J dropped 5; count of bases not matched to a gene: 5. Germline V lookup: CDR1 SGHRS, CDR2 YFSETQ. CDR3 size: 15 residues. The CDR3: CASSLGLAGVETQYF. For the CDR3, the DNA is TGCGCCAGCAGCCTCGGACTAGCGGGAGTGGAGACCCAGTACTTC.

The V gene is TRBV19, the J gene TRBJ2-5; 12 nucleotides align to TRBD2. There are 15 residues in the CDR3. J lost 1 base, V lost 6 bases, and 3 bases had no gene match. Germline-derived CDR1 and CDR2 are LNHDA and SQIVND (reference sequence). CDR3 DNA sequence: TGTGCCAGTAGCCGACTAGCGGGGGCCCAAGAGACCCAGTACTTC. As protein: CASSRLAGAQETQYF.

V and J are TRBV7-9 and TRBJ2-1; D gene uncertain. The CDR3 has 16 residues. Trimming pared 3 bases from V and 0 bases from J, leaving 12 bases between. From germline, CDR1 is SEHNR and CDR2 FQNEAQ (reference sequence). CDR3 region: CASSLDLPSSYNEQFF. In DNA, the CDR3 is TGTGCCAGCAGCTTGGACCTCCCTAGCTCCTACAATGAGCAGTTCTTC.

The genes are TRBV30 and TRBJ1-3, with 10 bases lining up with TRBD1. CDR1 and CDR2 from the germline V gene are GTSNPN and SVGIG (reference sequence). V gave up 0 bases and J gave up 4 bases; unmatched junction bases: 6. The CDR3 runs 16 residues. The CDR3 loop reads CAWSVWDRGSGNTIYF. In DNA form, the CDR3 reads TGTGCCTGGAGTGTATGGGACAGGGGATCGGGAAACACCATATATTTT.

This clone came up a few times. This rearrangement joins TRBV6-1 to TRBJ1-5; D not resolved. This CDR3 is built from 13 residues. Germline CDR1 is MNHNS and CDR2 is SASEGT. Trimming shortened V by 2 bases and J by 6 bases, and 8 bases separated the two germline ends. The CDR3 region is CASSEWGSQPQHF. The DNA for the CDR3 is TGTGCCAGCAGTGAATGGGGTAGTCAGCCCCAGCATTTT.

V gene TRBV9 combines with J gene TRBJ1-3; the D gene is possibly TRBD1 (6 bases). V was trimmed by 0 bases and J by 8 bases, leaving 12 bases between them. Germline CDR1 is SGDLS and CDR2 is YYNGEE. The CDR3 consists of 14 residues. The CDR3: CASSVGNREDTIYF. CDR3 sequence (DNA): TGTGCCAGCAGCGTAGGTAACAGGGAGGACACCATATATTTT. Variable domain in full (rest from reference TRBV9 and TRBJ1-3): DSGVTQTPKHLITATGQRVTLRCSPRSGDLSVYWYQQSLDQGLQFLIQYYNGEERAKGNILERFSAQQFPDLHSELNLSSLELGDSALYFCASSVGNREDTIYFGEGSWLTVV.

The chain is built from TRBV9 and TRBJ2-3; 9 bases line up with TRBD1. Germline CDR1 is SGDLS and CDR2 is YYNGEE. Trimming cost V 3 bases and J 1 base; bases outside gene matches: 6. CDR3 length: 16 amino acids. The DNA of the CDR3 is TGTGCCAGCAGCGCGAATACAGGGGGCGGCACAGATACGCAGTATTTT. Translation: CASSANTGGGTDTQYF.

The chain uses TRBV6-5 and TRBJ2-3; D gene ambiguous. The germline V and J ends were trimmed by 8 bases and 4 bases, with 10 bases remaining between them. This CDR3 has 12 residues. Germline assignment: CDR1 MNHEY and CDR2 SVGAGI. As DNA, the CDR3 is TGTGCCAGCGGGGTTTTAGCAGATACGCAGTATTTT. Its translation: CASGVLADTQYF.

This clone was recorded only once. This chain connects TRBV5-1 to TRBJ1-1; tentatively, D is TRBD1 (6 bases). This CDR3 has 13 residues. V lost 4 bases, J lost 2 bases, and 9 bases lay in between. Germline-derived CDR1 and CDR2 are SGHRS and YFSETQ. CDR3 residues: CASSRDTNTEAFF. As DNA, the CDR3 is TGCGCCAGCAGCCGGGACACCAACACTGAAGCTTTCTTT.

The chain recombines TRBV30 with TRBJ1-5, with D maybe TRBD1 (5 bases). Trimming removed 3 bases from V and 4 bases from J, with 16 bases in between. Per germline, CDR1 GTSNPN and CDR2 SVGIG (reference sequence). The CDR3 is 15 amino acids. In DNA, the CDR3 is TGTGCCTGGAGAGGAAAGGGGAGTATGAATCAGCCCCAGCATTTT. This gives the protein CAWRGKGSMNQPQHF.

The chain links TRBV11-2 to TRBJ2-7, with 11 bases that match TRBD2. J was trimmed by 2 bases and V by 5 bases; bases with no gene match: 5. The CDR3 has 15 residues. Looked up from germline, CDR1 is SGHAT and CDR2 is FQNNGV. For the CDR3, the DNA is TGTGCCAGCAGCCGGGGACTAGCGGAAACCTACGAGCAGTACTTC. Translation gives CASSRGLAETYEQYF.

The CDR3 sequence is CASSEVRRDTEAFF. CDR3 nucleotide sequence: TGTGCCAGCAGTGAAGTACGGAGGGACACTGAAGCTTTCTTT. The chain has TRBV6-1 and TRBJ1-1, with D unclear. This CDR3 region has 14 residues. Germline V gives CDR1 MNHNS, CDR2 SASEGT. V lost 1 base, J lost 3 bases, and 9 bases lay in between.